These 28 T cell receptor beta chains share one sample of origin, sequenced in a study of cytomegalovirus exposure and HLA in healthy donors. Use of 60 Vbeta and 13 Jbeta primers characterized the PCR. Sequenced by immunoSEQ multiplex PCR; TCRdb stores in-frame clones only, minus some. The table includes over 100,000 clones, 76% detected once. The specimen sequenced was PBMCs. All receptors come from a female donor in good health and CMV-seropositive.

The chain employs TRBV7-9 and TRBJ1-2; a possible D gene is TRBD1 (6 bases). This CDR3 has 13 amino acids. Per germline, CDR1 SEHNR and CDR2 FQNEAQ (reference sequence). V lost 1 base, J lost 4 bases, and 7 bases lay in between. This CDR3 reads CASSLGTAYGYTF. In nucleotides, the CDR3 is TGTGCCAGCAGCTTAGGGACAGCCTATGGCTACACCTTC.

The genes are TRBV6-1 and TRBJ2-1; 9 bases map to TRBD2. The CDR3 contains 13 residues. J was trimmed by 7 bases and V by 7 bases; bases with no gene match: 5. CDR1 is MNHNS and CDR2 is SASEGT in the germline V gene. The CDR3 coding sequence is TGTGCCAGCAATCAGCGGGGGGCAAATGAGCAGTTCTTC. Encoded protein: CASNQRGANEQFF.

This clone occurred once. The chain employs TRBV5-1 and TRBJ1-1; 9 bases fit TRBD1. V lost 2 bases and J lost 3; bases outside the gene matches: 8. The germline gives CDR1 SGHRS, CDR2 YFSETQ. The CDR3 runs to 16 residues. CDR3 nucleotide sequence: TGCGCCAGCAGCTTCGGACAGGGGAGTGCGGACACTGAAGCTTTCTTT. It is translated as CASSFGQGSADTEAFF.

This chain connects TRBV12-5 to TRBJ2-3, with TRBD1 as a possible D gene (6 bases). The CDR3 contains 14 residues. The germline gives CDR1 LGHNT, CDR2 FRNRAP. Trimming left V 3 bases short and J 3 bases short, with 10 bases between. The CDR3 bases are TGTGCTAGTGGTTTCTTACAGGGAACAGATACGCAGTATTTT. It yields the protein CASGFLQGTDTQYF. The entire variable domain, with the rest obtained from reference TRBV12-5 and TRBJ2-3, is as follows: DARVTQTPRHKVTEMGQEVTMRCQPILGHNTVFWYRQTMMQGLELLAYFRNRAPLDDSGMPKDRFSAEMPDATLATLKIQPSEPRDSAVYFCASGFLQGTDTQYFGPGTRLTVL.

The chain combines TRBV30 with TRBJ1-1; 8 bases match TRBD1. V lost 8 bases to trimming and J lost 1 base; unmatched junction nucleotides: 15. CDR3 size: 16 residues. The germline V gene encodes CDR1 GTSNPN and CDR2 SVGIG (reference sequence). CDR3 sequence (DNA): TGTGCCGGGGACGGCAGGGGGCGTTTTCGGAACACTGAAGCTTTCTTT. Its protein is CAGDGRGRFRNTEAFF.

The chain links TRBV9 to TRBJ1-2; 7 nucleotides agree with TRBD1. This CDR3 spans 14 amino acids. V lost 1 base to trimming and J lost 4 bases; unmatched junction nucleotides: 4. Per germline, CDR1 SGDLS and CDR2 YYNGEE. CDR3 sequence (DNA): TGTGCCAGCAGCGTACCGGGACAGTCCTATGGCTACACCTTC. Translation: CASSVPGQSYGYTF.

This chain links TRBV30 with TRBJ1-3; 7 nucleotides match TRBD1. The CDR3 is made up of 15 amino acids. Trimming removed 0 bases from V and 8 bases from J; junction bases left unmatched: 10. Looked up from germline, CDR1 is GTSNPN and CDR2 is SVGIG (reference sequence). The CDR3 reads CAWSVRQGIGDTIYF. CDR3 DNA sequence: TGTGCCTGGAGTGTACGACAGGGCATTGGCGACACCATATATTTT.

The rearrangement uses TRBV5-1 and TRBJ1-3; D is uncertain. The CDR3 is made up of 13 amino acids. Germline V gives CDR1 SGHRS, CDR2 YFSETQ. Deletions cut 0 bases from V and 6 bases from J, with 7 bases between. The CDR3 bases are TGCGCCAGCAGCTTGGGTTCAAAAAACACCATATATTTT. Protein product: CASSLGSKNTIYF.

The rearrangement uses TRBV5-1 and TRBJ2-1; perhaps TRBD2 as D (6 bases). CDR3 length: 16 residues. V lost 0 bases and J lost 4, with 14 bases in between. The germline gives CDR1 SGHRS, CDR2 YFSETQ. DNA for the CDR3: TGCGCCAGCAGCTTGGCCGCGTTAGCGGCATACAATGAGCAGTTCTTC. Translated, it gives CASSLAALAAYNEQFF.

V usage is TRBV7-3 and J usage is TRBJ2-5; D not resolved. Trimming took 2 bases from V and 4 from J, leaving 14 bases between them. Germline assignment: CDR1 SGHTA and CDR2 FQGTGA. This CDR3 region has 15 residues. CDR3 protein: CASSLGRFEAETQYF. The CDR3 DNA sequence: TGTGCCAGCAGCTTAGGTCGGTTTGAGGCAGAGACCCAGTACTTC.

This clone was detected only once. The chain recombines TRBV2 with TRBJ2-3, with D unclear. From germline, CDR1 is SNHLY and CDR2 FYNNEI. Trimming left V 7 bases short and J 6 bases short, with 11 bases between. The CDR3 runs to 12 residues. CDR3 sequence: CASILHQDTQYF. In nucleotides, the CDR3 is TGTGCCAGCATATTACATCAGGATACGCAGTATTTT.

The chain couples TRBV7-8 to TRBJ2-2, with 9 bases aligning to TRBD1. CDR1 is SGHVS and CDR2 is FQNEAQ in the germline V gene. The V segment lost 5 bases and the J segment 4 bases; nucleotides outside the gene matches: 8. The CDR3 extends over 16 amino acids. CDR3 sequence: CASSPRQGGSTGELFF. CDR3 in DNA: TGTGCCAGCAGCCCCCGACAGGGGGGTAGCACCGGGGAGCTGTTTTTT.

The genes are TRBV18 and TRBJ2-5; 9 bases map to TRBD1. Trimming cost V 3 bases and J 4 bases; bases outside gene matches: 9. The CDR3 is 16 residues long. Germline CDR1 reads KGHSH; CDR2 reads LQKENI. In DNA, the CDR3 is TGTGCCAGCTCACCTAAACAGGGGGCGCTAGGAGAGACCCAGTACTTC. Translation: CASSPKQGALGETQYF.

The chain recombines TRBV5-5 with TRBJ1-1; TRBD1 aligns across 9 bases. CDR1 is SGHKS and CDR2 is YYEKEE in the germline V gene (reference sequence). V shed 4 bases and J 4 bases; nucleotides not matched to a gene: 11. CDR3 size: 16 residues. CDR3 residues: CASSEIPGQGFTEAFF. CDR3 nucleotides: TGTGCCAGCAGCGAAATACCGGGACAGGGTTTCACTGAAGCTTTCTTT. The full variable domain, completed using reference TRBV5-5 and TRBJ1-1, is DAGVTQSPTHLIKTRGQQVTLRCSPISGHKSVSWYQQVLGQGPQFIFQYYEKEERGRGNFPDRFSARQFPNYSSELNVNALLLGDSALYLCASSEIPGQGFTEAFFGQGTRLTVV.

The chain uses TRBV18 and TRBJ1-3; 10 bases align to TRBD1. V was pared by 0 bases and J by 1 base, with 3 bases of the junction left unmatched. Germline CDR1 reads KGHSH; CDR2 reads LQKENI. This CDR3 has 17 amino acids. This chain's CDR3 is CASSPPEGQGSGNTIYF. CDR3 bases: TGTGCCAGCTCACCACCAGAGGGACAGGGGTCTGGAAACACCATATATTTT.

This clone was seen a handful of times. J is TRBJ1-5 and V is TRBV5-1; D ambiguous. CDR1 and CDR2 from the germline V gene are SGHRS and YFSETQ. The CDR3 has 13 amino acids. Trimming took off 0 bases at V and 2 bases at J, with 3 bases between the two ends. CDR3 in amino acids: CASSLAGNQPQHF. In DNA, the CDR3 is TGCGCCAGCAGCTTGGCAGGCAATCAGCCCCAGCATTTT.

The table lists this clone with a few counts. The CDR3 spells CASSPRTGGRETQYF. CDR3 bases: TGTGCCAGCAGCCCCCGGACAGGGGGAAGGGAGACCCAGTACTTC. The chain employs TRBV7-9 and TRBJ2-5; the match to TRBD1 covers 10 bases. This CDR3 region has 15 residues. Looked up from germline, CDR1 is SEHNR and CDR2 is FQNEAQ (reference sequence). J lost 5 bases, V lost 5 bases, and 8 bases had no gene match.

This clone was detected only a few times. The chain uses TRBV5-1 and TRBJ2-3, with a weak D call TRBD2 (6 bases). Germline loops: CDR1 SGHRS, CDR2 YFSETQ. The CDR3 has 15 residues. The ends were cut back, 4 bases at V and 0 bases at J, with 12 bases in the middle. CDR3: CASSLATASTDTQYF. CDR3 in DNA: TGCGCCAGCAGCCTAGCGACAGCTAGCACAGATACGCAGTATTTT.

The chain is built from TRBV5-1 and TRBJ2-5; maybe TRBD2 (5 bases). Looked up from germline, CDR1 is SGHRS and CDR2 is YFSETQ. The ends were cut back, 2 bases at V and 5 bases at J, with 10 bases in the middle. The CDR3 is 13 amino acids. CDR3 DNA: TGCGCCAGCAGCTTCGAGCGGTGGGAGACCCAGTACTTC. Residues: CASSFERWETQYF.

This clone appeared a single time. J is TRBJ2-7 and V is TRBV4-1; TRBD1 aligns across 9 bases. With 1 base clipped from V and 4 bases from J, the junction kept 5 bases outside the gene matches. This CDR3 comprises 15 residues. CDR1 is MGHRA, CDR2 YSYEKL, per germline. The CDR3 DNA sequence: TGCGCCAGCAGCCAAGGGACAGGGGACGATTACGAGCAGTACTTC. This gives the protein CASSQGTGDDYEQYF.

The chain combines TRBV30 with TRBJ1-4, with D hard to call. CDR3 length equals 13 residues. V shed 0 bases and J shed 2 bases, with 4 bases lying between them. Germline V CDR1 and CDR2: GTSNPN, SVGIG (reference sequence). CDR3 nucleotide sequence: TGTGCCTGGAGTGTACGGACTAATGAAAAACTGTTTTTT. This translates into CAWSVRTNEKLFF.

The rearrangement joins TRBV28 to TRBJ2-7, with 8 bases identical to TRBD1. V was clipped by 8 bases and J by 4 bases; unmatched bases: 7. Germline loops: CDR1 MDHEN, CDR2 SYDVKM. This CDR3 spans 13 amino acids. CDR3 DNA: TGTGCCAGCGGCGGGACAGGCTCGTACGAGCAGTACTTC. Amino acid sequence: CASGGTGSYEQYF.

This chain joins TRBV7-2 and TRBJ1-5; D gene uncertain. The V gene lost 0 bases and the J gene lost 6 bases, with 6 bases spanning the gap. From germline, CDR1 is SGHTA and CDR2 FQGNSA. CDR3 size: 13 residues. For the CDR3, the DNA is TGTGCCAGCAGCTTAGCGGAGGGTCAGCCCCAGCATTTT. It yields the protein CASSLAEGQPQHF.

With regard to this clone: The junction does not match germline at one end; this may be a read error. The rearrangement joins TRBV5-8 to TRBJ2-3, with D perhaps TRBD1 (6 bases). Looked up from germline, CDR1 is SGHTS and CDR2 is YDEGEE. The CDR3 extends over 11 amino acids. Written as DNA, the CDR3 is TGTGCCAGCAGCTCGATCTGGGGGCCAGAATTT. Translation: CASSSIWGPEF.

The rearrangement joins TRBV10-1 to TRBJ1-1, with no clear D. Germline V gene data show CDR1 as WNHNN and CDR2 as SYGVQD (reference sequence). The V gene lost 2 bases and the J gene lost 1 base, with 5 bases spanning the gap. The CDR3 has 13 residues. As DNA, the CDR3 is TGCGCCAGCAGTGAGGGAGCGAACACTGAAGCTTTCTTT. Its translation is CASSEGANTEAFF.

The rearrangement uses TRBV19 and TRBJ2-7, with 10 bases lining up with TRBD1. CDR3 length: 14 residues. Germline V gene data show CDR1 as LNHDA and CDR2 as SQIVND (reference sequence). Trimming at V came to 3 bases and at J to 4 bases, leaving 3 bases not matched to a gene. CDR3 amino acids: CASSIGTGAYEQYF. The CDR3 DNA is TGTGCCAGTAGTATCGGGACAGGGGCTTACGAGCAGTACTTC.

The chain combines TRBV7-2 with TRBJ2-7, with TRBD2 as a possible D gene (5 bases). The CDR3 sequence is 13 residues long. CDR1 and CDR2 from the germline V gene are SGHTA and FQGNSA. Between the trimmed V and J ends, which lost 5 bases and 3 bases, there was a span of 11 bases. CDR3 loop: CASSDGRGYEQYF. CDR3 DNA: TGTGCCAGCAGCGACGGACGGGGCTACGAGCAGTACTTC.

In its sample, this clone was seen once. This chain joins TRBV5-1 and TRBJ2-3; 9 nucleotides line up with TRBD1. Per germline, CDR1 SGHRS and CDR2 YFSETQ. J gave up 4 bases and V 0 bases, and 6 bases lay outside the gene matches. The CDR3 contains 16 residues. This CDR3 reads CASSLGWDRAADTQYF. For the CDR3, the DNA is TGCGCCAGCAGCTTGGGGTGGGACAGGGCGGCAGATACGCAGTATTTT.